Below, one T cell receptor beta chain is given with its context. This specimen belongs to a study of blood T cell repertoires in COVID-19. About the study: Donors in the United States, Italy and Spain gave samples during acute or convalescent COVID-19. PBMCs, B-cell-depleted T cells, or T cells provided the cDNA or gDNA that made up the material.

The CDR3 extends over 15 amino acids. CDR1 and CDR2 (germline): LNHDA, SQIVND (reference sequence). J gave up 3 bases and V 4 bases, and 8 bases lay outside the gene matches. Patients in Seattle were enrolled during active infection, then followed longitudinally. Authors' analysis steps: Estimated nucleated cell counts came from reference gene primer amplification. Some clones are missing from TCRdb's copy, which holds only in-frame ones; the method was immunoSEQ multiplex PCR. From that table come the V and J calls and clone size; the DNA was used to work out D and trimming. The table has 85,000 to 100,000 clones, around nine tenths seen once.

Sequencing was carried out using peripheral blood. The TCR comes from a man aged 45 to 65 with COVID-19, enrolled during active disease. V and J are TRBV19 and TRBJ2-7, with 8 bases lining up with TRBD1. The CDR3 coding sequence is TGTGCCAGTAGTAGAGCCGGGACAGGAATCTACGAGCAGTACTTC. It specifies CASSRAGTGIYEQYF.